Listed below are T cell receptor beta chains from one sample, sequenced in a study of shared clonotypes between healthy human individuals. The table came from immunoSEQ multiplex PCR; TCRdb's copy has only in-frame clones and leaves some out. The sample carries around 2.3 million clones, approximately 96% recorded once. Sequenced input: naive CD4+ T cells sorted from blood. These receptors came from a man aged 18 to 35 in good health. CDR3s include the opening cysteine and the closing phenylalanine or tryptophan. Fields, in order: J gene, D gene, V gene, clone size, CDR3 protein, CDR3 DNA. D genes are given only for firm matches. Size is omitted from some rows. Given values are once, few, many or a class for expanded clones.

J gene: TRBJ1-3
D gene: -
V gene: TRBV6-5
clone size: -
CDR3 protein: CASSGPNRNTIYF
CDR3 DNA: TGTGCCAGCAGTGGCCCCAATAGAAACACCATATATTTT

J gene: TRBJ1-5
D gene: -
V gene: TRBV5-1
clone size: -
CDR3 protein: CASSLVGGQPQHF
CDR3 DNA: TGCGCCAGCAGCTTGGTGGGGGGCCAGCCCCAGCATTTT

J gene: TRBJ1-1
D gene: -
V gene: TRBV6-5
clone size: -
CDR3 protein: CASSLGVLGTEAFF
CDR3 DNA: TGTGCCAGCAGTTTAGGGGTCTTGGGTACTGAAGCTTTCTTT

J gene: TRBJ1-5
D gene: -
V gene: TRBV5-6
clone size: -
CDR3 protein: CASSLLRGSNQPQHF
CDR3 DNA: TGTGCCAGCAGCTTGTTGCGGGGTAGCAATCAGCCCCAGCATTTT

J gene: TRBJ2-7
D gene: TRBD2
V gene: TRBV7-2
clone size: -
CDR3 protein: CASSGSGRFYEQYF
CDR3 DNA: TGTGCCAGCAGCGGTAGCGGGAGGTTCTACGAGCAGTACTTC

J gene: TRBJ2-1
D gene: -
V gene: TRBV5-1
clone size: -
CDR3 protein: CASSKGEGSYNEQFF
CDR3 DNA: TGCGCCAGCTCGAAGGGGGAGGGGAGCTACAATGAGCAGTTCTTC

J gene: TRBJ1-4
D gene: -
V gene: TRBV6-6
clone size: -
CDR3 protein: CASSGDVSTNEKLFF
CDR3 DNA: TGTGCCAGCAGTGGTGATGTATCTACTAATGAAAAACTGTTTTTT

J gene: TRBJ1-1
D gene: -
V gene: TRBV6-1
clone size: -
CDR3 protein: CASKYGAQSTEAFF
CDR3 DNA: TGTGCCAGCAAGTACGGGGCACAGAGCACTGAAGCTTTCTTT

J gene: TRBJ1-1
D gene: TRBD1
V gene: TRBV6-6
clone size: -
CDR3 protein: CASSLTGAGAEAFF
CDR3 DNA: TGTGCCAGCAGCCTGACAGGGGCCGGCGCTGAAGCTTTCTTT

J gene: TRBJ2-1
D gene: TRBD2
V gene: TRBV6-1
clone size: few
CDR3 protein: CASSETSGNYNEQFF
CDR3 DNA: TGTGCCAGCAGTGAAACTAGCGGGAACTACAATGAGCAGTTCTTC

J gene: TRBJ2-1
D gene: TRBD2
V gene: TRBV29-1
clone size: -
CDR3 protein: CSVLLAGLHNEQFF
CDR3 DNA: TGCAGCGTCTTACTAGCGGGGCTCCACAATGAGCAGTTCTTC

J gene: TRBJ2-3
D gene: -
V gene: TRBV19
clone size: -
CDR3 protein: CASSVEGERLLTDTQYF
CDR3 DNA: TGTGCCAGTAGCGTGGAGGGGGAGAGATTACTCACAGATACGCAGTATTTT

J gene: TRBJ2-7
D gene: -
V gene: TRBV6-1
clone size: once
CDR3 protein: CASSVTGTTSEQYF
CDR3 DNA: TGTGCCAGCAGTGTTACCGGGACGACGAGCGAGCAGTACTTC

J gene: TRBJ2-1
D gene: TRBD2
V gene: TRBV18
clone size: -
CDR3 protein: CASSPTSGGVSYNEQFF
CDR3 DNA: TGTGCCAGCTCACCGACTAGCGGGGGGGTCTCCTACAATGAGCAGTTCTTC

J gene: TRBJ1-2
D gene: -
V gene: TRBV5-1
clone size: -
CDR3 protein: CASSPGANYGYTF
CDR3 DNA: TGCGCCAGCAGCCCGGGAGCTAACTATGGCTACACCTTC

J gene: TRBJ2-1
D gene: TRBD2
V gene: TRBV6-5
clone size: -
CDR3 protein: CASSKREGYEQFF
CDR3 DNA: TGTGCCAGCAGCAAGCGGGAGGGGTATGAGCAGTTCTTC

J gene: TRBJ2-7
D gene: -
V gene: TRBV7-9
clone size: -
CDR3 protein: CASSLPLGEQYF
CDR3 DNA: TGTGCCAGCAGCTTACCCCTGGGTGAGCAGTACTTC

J gene: TRBJ2-1
D gene: TRBD2
V gene: TRBV10-2
clone size: -
CDR3 protein: CASSELASGRLFSYNEQFF
CDR3 DNA: TGCGCCAGCAGTGAGTTGGCTAGCGGGAGACTTTTCTCCTACAATGAGCAGTTCTTC

J gene: TRBJ2-7
D gene: -
V gene: TRBV4-1
clone size: -
CDR3 protein: CASSQAPKYEQYF
CDR3 DNA: TGCGCCAGCAGCCAAGCCCCTAAGTACGAGCAGTACTTC

J gene: TRBJ2-3
D gene: -
V gene: TRBV9
clone size: -
CDR3 protein: CASSAQAAADTQYF
CDR3 DNA: TGTGCCAGCAGCGCCCAGGCAGCGGCAGATACGCAGTATTTT

J gene: TRBJ2-5
D gene: TRBD1
V gene: TRBV6-6
clone size: -
CDR3 protein: CASRAGTVETQYF
CDR3 DNA: TGTGCCAGCAGAGCCGGGACAGTAGAGACCCAGTACTTC

J gene: TRBJ1-5
D gene: -
V gene: TRBV18
clone size: few
CDR3 protein: CASSPAAGEVWNQPQHF
CDR3 DNA: TGTGCCAGCTCACCCGCGGCAGGGGAGGTATGGAATCAGCCCCAGCATTTT

J gene: TRBJ2-3
D gene: TRBD2
V gene: TRBV5-4
clone size: -
CDR3 protein: CSSGEKDTQYF
CDR3 DNA: TGTAGTAGCGGGGAAAAAGATACGCAGTATTTT